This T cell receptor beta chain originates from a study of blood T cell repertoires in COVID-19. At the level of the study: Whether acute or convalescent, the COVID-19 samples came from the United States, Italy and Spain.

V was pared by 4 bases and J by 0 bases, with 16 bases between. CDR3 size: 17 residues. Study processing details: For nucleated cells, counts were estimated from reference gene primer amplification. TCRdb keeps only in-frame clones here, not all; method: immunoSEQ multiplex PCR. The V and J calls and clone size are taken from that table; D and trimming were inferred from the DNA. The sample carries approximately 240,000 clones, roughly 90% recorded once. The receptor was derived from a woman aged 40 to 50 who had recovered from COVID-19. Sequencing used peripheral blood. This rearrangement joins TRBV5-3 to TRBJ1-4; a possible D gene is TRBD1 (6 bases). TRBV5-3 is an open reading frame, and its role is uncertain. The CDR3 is CARSPEDSPATNEKLFF. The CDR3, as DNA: TGTGCCAGAAGCCCCGAGGACAGCCCAGCAACTAATGAAAAACTGTTTTTT.